Here is one T cell receptor (beta chain) with its context. This sample was included in a study of OX40 agonist ivuxolimab in advanced cancers. Study at large: Recorded diagnoses for dose-escalation patients were hepatocellular carcinoma, melanoma, renal cell or head and neck cancer. Participants, 80% to 90% male, averaged roughly 59 years of age, ranging from about 23 to 85.

Trimming stripped 6 bases from V and 0 bases from J, with 8 bases between. The CDR3 consists of 12 residues. The germline V gene encodes CDR1 SQVTM and CDR2 ANQGSEA. The repertoire was sequenced with immunoSEQ multiplex PCR; TCRdb's copy has only in-frame clones and lacks some. Of some 70,000 clones listed, 85% are singletons. The gene calls are TRBV29-1 and TRBJ1-2; D not resolved. The source material was CD4+ or CD8+ T cells sorted from blood, sampled in a trial of the OX40 agonist ivuxolimab. This TCR was sampled from an adult with an advanced solid tumor such as melanoma, head and neck, liver or kidney cancer. CDR3 nucleotide sequence: TGCAGCGTCTATTTAGCTAACTATGGCTACACCTTC. As protein: CSVYLANYGYTF. The full variable domain, its missing parts supplied by reference TRBV29-1 and TRBJ1-2, is SAVISQKPSRDICQRGTSLTIQCQVDSQVTMMFWYRQQPGQSLTLIATANQGSEATYESGFVIDKFPISRPNLTFSTLTVSNMSPEDSSIYLCSVYLANYGYTFGSGTRLTVV.